The T cell receptor (beta chain) under discussion was sequenced for a study of T cell repertoires in cytomegalovirus infection. Study-wide background: CMV infection plus the matching HLA type was flagged by public TCR beta signatures. The study, taken as a whole, reports: Dominant in the ex vivo response were TCR beta clonotypes restricted by HLA-C and specific for CMV. Cumulated frequencies of public TCR beta families served to identify carriers of CMV plus the relevant HLA.

With respect to this clonotype: Its antigen is currently unknown. This sequence may be a read error, since a much larger clone differs from it by one base.

This CDR3 spans 13 amino acids. The V end was cut by 3 bases, the J end by 4 bases, with 8 bases between. CDR1 and CDR2 (germline): SGHTA, FQGNSA. TCRdb used MiXCR to reprocess the reads, holding one entry per CDR3 protein. The sample yields 360,000 or so distinct CDR3 sequences, roughly 36% seen once. The input for sequencing was cultured PBMCs, taken from culture after CMV antigen stimulation. V gene TRBV7-2 combines with J gene TRBJ2-3, with unresolved D. The receptor's source is a human donor in good health (CMV status not recorded). Some clones in this sample may be carry-over from other donors' samples. The CDR3 nucleotides read TGTACCAGCAGCTTTTCTGGTCCAGATACGCAGTATTTT. It yields the protein CTSSFSGPDTQYF. The whole variable domain, filled in from reference TRBV7-2 and TRBJ2-3, reads GAGVSQSPSNKVTEKGKDVELRCDPISGHTALYWYRQSLGQGLEFLIYFQGNSAPDKSGLPSDRFSAERTGGSVSTLTIQRTQQEDSAVYLCTSSFSGPDTQYFGPGTRLTVL.